The rows below give T cell receptor beta chains drawn from one sample of a study of neurological immune-mediated disorders. TCRdb recomputed calls from the 5' RACE reads with MiXCR, one row per CDR3 protein. The sample consists of tens of thousands of distinct CDR3 sequences, under 5.5% of them appearing once. Material for sequencing was PBMCs. These receptors originate from a woman between 50 and 59 years old with multiple sclerosis. CDR3s include the opening cysteine and the closing phenylalanine or tryptophan. D genes are given only for firm matches. Some rows mark clone size as missing; the rest say once, few, many or name a class of expanded clone.

clone_size d_call j_call cdr3_length v_call cdr3_nt cdr3_aa
many NA TRBJ2-7 15 TRBV12-3/TRBV12-4 TGTGCCAGCAGCCCCTTGGGGGCGCTCCCTTCCGAGCAGTACTTC CASSPLGALPSEQYF
many NA TRBJ1-2 14 TRBV7-2 TGTGCCAGCAGCTTAGGGGCAGGCTCCTATGGCTACACCTTC CASSLGAGSYGYTF
many TRBD1 TRBJ1-1 16 TRBV12-3/TRBV12-4 TGTGCCAGCAGTTTAGCTCGGACAGGGGGTAACACTGAAGCTTTCTTT CASSLARTGGNTEAFF
many TRBD1 TRBJ1-5 16 TRBV5-6 TGTGCCAGCAGCTCGGGAGACAGGGGACTCAATCAGCCCCAGCATTTT CASSSGDRGLNQPQHF
many NA TRBJ2-3 14 TRBV7-6 TGTGCCAGCAGGCCGACCGCTAGCACAGATACGCAGTATTTT CASRPTASTDTQYF
many NA TRBJ1-1 13 TRBV7-9 TGTGCCAGCAGCCGATTATTGGACAGTGAAGCTTTCTTT CASSRLLDSEAFF
many NA TRBJ1-2 16 TRBV6-6 TGTGCCAGCAGCCCCCTTTCCGTCGAGGGTAAACATGGCTACACCTTC CASSPLSVEGKHGYTF
many NA TRBJ2-5 15 TRBV28 TGTGCCAGCAGACCCAGACAAGCCAACCAAGAGACCCAGTACTTC CASRPRQANQETQYF
few NA TRBJ1-2 14 TRBV3-1 TGTGCCAGCAGCCTCAACGGGGACCACTATGGCTACACCTTC CASSLNGDHYGYTF
NA NA TRBJ1-1 13 TRBV10-3 TGTGCCATCAGTGAACAGTTGTTCACTGAAGCTTTCTTT CAISEQLFTEAFF
many NA TRBJ2-5 13 TRBV4-1 TGCGCCAGCAGCATCGACAGCCAAGAGACCCAGTACTTC CASSIDSQETQYF
many NA TRBJ2-2 13 TRBV6-6 TGTGCCAGCATCGTACTAAACACCGGGGAGCTGTTTTTT CASIVLNTGELFF
few TRBD2 TRBJ2-1 16 TRBV5-1 TGCGCCAGCAGCTCCCTCGGGACTAGCGGCTTCGGGGAGCAGTTCTTC CASSSLGTSGFGEQFF
many NA TRBJ2-1 12 TRBV18 TGTGCCAGCTCACTTGGGGAGAATGAGCAGTTCTTC CASSLGENEQFF
few NA TRBJ1-5 12 TRBV20-1 TGCAGTGCTGGGGACGGGTATCAGCCCCAGAATTTT CSAGDGYQPQNF
many TRBD2 TRBJ2-1 13 TRBV5-1 TGCGCCAGCAGCTTGGGACTAGCAAATGAGCAGTTCTTC CASSLGLANEQFF
few NA TRBJ2-2 14 TRBV6-6 TGTGCCAGCAGTGCCCAGGGCCTCGTCGGGGAGCTGTTTTTT CASSAQGLVGELFF
many TRBD1 TRBJ2-1 15 TRBV7-2 TGTGCCAGCAGCCCCGAAAGGGACAGGGGGCATGAGCAGTTCTTC CASSPERDRGHEQFF
NA NA TRBJ1-1 19 TRBV18 TGTGCCAGCTCACCATTTAGACTTCTTCCTACAGAATTGAACACTGAAGCTTTCTTT CASSPFRLLPTELNTEAFF
many NA TRBJ2-5 15 TRBV24-1 TGTGCCACCAGTGATTCCCCAGGTCGGGTAGAGACCCAGTACTTC CATSDSPGRVETQYF
many TRBD1 TRBJ2-5 14 TRBV10-3 TGTGCCATCAAACCGGGACAGGGGGCAGAGACCCAGTACTTC CAIKPGQGAETQYF
many TRBD1 TRBJ1-4 16 TRBV7-2 TGTGCCAGCAGCTTCCAGACAGGGGGCGGGCGAGAAAAACTGTTTTTT CASSFQTGGGREKLFF
many TRBD2 TRBJ2-3 17 TRBV7-2 TGTGCCAGCAGCTTTACGTCGAGCGGGGCCCGCACAGATACGCAGTATTTT CASSFTSSGARTDTQYF